This paragraph reports one T cell receptor beta chain. This sample was taken from a study of cytotoxic CD8 clonotypes in ibrutinib-treated CLL. About the research overall: The sample average was approximately 260,000 productive templates and approximately 94,000 productive rearrangements.

Method: immunoSEQ multiplex PCR; TCRdb's copy keeps in-frame clones and lacks some. The data show 13,000 to 15,000 clones, with under 65% seen just once and around 34% held by the top ten. CDR1 and CDR2 (germline): SGHDT, YYEEEE. The CDR3 is made up of 15 amino acids. V gave up 5 bases and J gave up 3 bases; unmatched junction bases: 5. The sample consisted of PBMCs, taken at an approximately 23-month disease-progression time point, from a patient treated with ibrutinib. V gene TRBV5-6 combines with J gene TRBJ2-7; TRBD2 matches 13 bases. This clonotype originated in a human donor with chronic lymphocytic leukemia. The CDR3 loop reads CASSLGLAGDYEQYF. The CDR3 nucleotides are TGTGCCAGCAGTTTAGGACTAGCGGGGGACTACGAGCAGTACTTC.